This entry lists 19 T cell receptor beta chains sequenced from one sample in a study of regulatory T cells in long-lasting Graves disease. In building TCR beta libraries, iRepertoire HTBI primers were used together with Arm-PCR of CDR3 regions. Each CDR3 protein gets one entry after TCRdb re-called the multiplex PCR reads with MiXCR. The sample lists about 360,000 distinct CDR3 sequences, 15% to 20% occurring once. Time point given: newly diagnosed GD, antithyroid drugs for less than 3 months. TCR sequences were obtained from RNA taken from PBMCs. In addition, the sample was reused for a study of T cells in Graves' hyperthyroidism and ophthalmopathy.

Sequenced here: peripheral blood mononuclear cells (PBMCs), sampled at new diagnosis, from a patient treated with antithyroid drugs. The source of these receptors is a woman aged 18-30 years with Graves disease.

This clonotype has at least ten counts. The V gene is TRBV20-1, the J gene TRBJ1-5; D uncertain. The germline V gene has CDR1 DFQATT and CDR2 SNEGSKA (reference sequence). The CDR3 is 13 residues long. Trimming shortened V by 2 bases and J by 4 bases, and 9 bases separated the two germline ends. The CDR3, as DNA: TGCAGTGCTAGACGCATCGATAATCAGCCCCAGCATTTT. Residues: CSARRIDNQPQHF.

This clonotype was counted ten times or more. Written as DNA, the CDR3 is TGTGCCAGCACTCGAGCGGGAGGAGCTTGGGAGCAGTACTTC. It translates to CASTRAGGAWEQYF. This rearrangement joins TRBV28 to TRBJ2-7, with 9 positions matching TRBD2. Looked up from germline, CDR1 is MDHEN and CDR2 is SYDVKM. The CDR3 loop spans 14 amino acids. The junction had 11 bases not matched to a gene; V was cut back by 7 bases and J by 7 bases. Together with reference TRBV28 and TRBJ2-7, the CDR3 gives the full variable domain: DVKVTQSSRYLVKRTGEKVFLECVQDMDHENMFWYRQDPGLGLRLIYFSYDVKMKEKGDIPEGYSVSREKKERFSLILESASTNQTSMYLCASTRAGGAWEQYFGPGTRLTVT.

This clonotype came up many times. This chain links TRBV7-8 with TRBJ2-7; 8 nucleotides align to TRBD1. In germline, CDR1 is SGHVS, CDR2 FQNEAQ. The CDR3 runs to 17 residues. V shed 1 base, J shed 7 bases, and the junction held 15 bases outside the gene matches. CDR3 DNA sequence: TGTGCCAGCAGCTTAGGACGTGTGGGTCAGGGGGCGGGAGAGCAGTACTTC. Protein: CASSLGRVGQGAGEQYF.

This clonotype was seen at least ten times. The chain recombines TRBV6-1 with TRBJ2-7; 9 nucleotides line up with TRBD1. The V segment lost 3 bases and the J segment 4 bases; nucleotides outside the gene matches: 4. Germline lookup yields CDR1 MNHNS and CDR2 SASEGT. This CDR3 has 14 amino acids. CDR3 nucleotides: TGTGCCAGCAGTGAGTCCGGGACAGGGTACGAGCAGTACTTC. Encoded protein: CASSESGTGYEQYF.

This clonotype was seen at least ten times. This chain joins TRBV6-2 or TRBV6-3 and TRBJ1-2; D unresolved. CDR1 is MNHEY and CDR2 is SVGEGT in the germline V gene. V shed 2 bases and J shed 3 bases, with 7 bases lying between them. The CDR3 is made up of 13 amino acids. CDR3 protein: CASSYAPYYGYTF. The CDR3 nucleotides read TGTGCCAGCAGTTACGCACCGTACTATGGCTACACCTTC.

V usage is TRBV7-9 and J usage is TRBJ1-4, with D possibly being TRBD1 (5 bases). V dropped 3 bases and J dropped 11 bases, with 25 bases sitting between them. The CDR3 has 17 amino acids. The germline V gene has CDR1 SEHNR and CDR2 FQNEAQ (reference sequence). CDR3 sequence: CASSLANPHGANWKLFF. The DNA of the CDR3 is TGTGCCAGCAGCTTGGCCAATCCGCACGGGGCGAATTGGAAACTGTTTTTT.

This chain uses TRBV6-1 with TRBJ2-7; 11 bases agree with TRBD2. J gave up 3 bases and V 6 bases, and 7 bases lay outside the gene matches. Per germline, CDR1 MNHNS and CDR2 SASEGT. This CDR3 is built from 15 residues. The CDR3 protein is CASRSPSGRNYEQYF. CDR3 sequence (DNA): TGTGCCAGCAGATCCCCTAGCGGGAGGAACTACGAGCAGTACTTC.

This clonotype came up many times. The CDR3 is CSASGLAGGPSTDTQYF. In nucleotides, the CDR3 is TGCAGTGCTTCGGGACTAGCGGGAGGGCCTAGCACAGATACGCAGTATTTT. This chain connects TRBV20-1 to TRBJ2-3; 16 bases match TRBD2. The CDR3 consists of 17 residues. The V gene end was trimmed by 5 bases and the J gene end by 0 bases; junction bases not matched to a gene: 5. Germline assignment: CDR1 DFQATT and CDR2 SNEGSKA (reference sequence).

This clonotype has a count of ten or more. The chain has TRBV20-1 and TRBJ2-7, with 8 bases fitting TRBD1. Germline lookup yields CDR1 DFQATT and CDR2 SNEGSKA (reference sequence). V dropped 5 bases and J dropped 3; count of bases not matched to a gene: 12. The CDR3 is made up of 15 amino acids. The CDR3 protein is CSAPQLQGAVYEQYF. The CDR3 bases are TGCAGTGCTCCGCAACTTCAGGGGGCGGTCTACGAGCAGTACTTC.

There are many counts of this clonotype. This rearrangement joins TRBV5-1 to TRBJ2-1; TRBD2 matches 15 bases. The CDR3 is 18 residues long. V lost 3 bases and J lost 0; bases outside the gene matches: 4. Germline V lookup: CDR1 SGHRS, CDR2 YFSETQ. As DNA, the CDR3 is TGCGCCAGCAGCTCGGGACTAGCGGGAGGTATCTCCTACAATGAGCAGTTCTTC. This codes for CASSSGLAGGISYNEQFF.

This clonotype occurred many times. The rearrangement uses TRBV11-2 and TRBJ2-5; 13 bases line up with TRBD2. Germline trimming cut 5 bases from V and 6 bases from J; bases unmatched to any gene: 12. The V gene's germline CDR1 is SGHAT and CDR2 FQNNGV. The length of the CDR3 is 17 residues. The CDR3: CASSETSGGGHPKTQYF. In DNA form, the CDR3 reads TGTGCCAGCAGCGAAACTAGCGGGGGGGGCCACCCCAAGACCCAGTACTTC.

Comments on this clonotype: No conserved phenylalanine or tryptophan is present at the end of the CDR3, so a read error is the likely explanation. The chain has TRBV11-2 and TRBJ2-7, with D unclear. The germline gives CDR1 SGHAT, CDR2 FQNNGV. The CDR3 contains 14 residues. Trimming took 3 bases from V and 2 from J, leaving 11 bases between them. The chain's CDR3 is CASSLDPGPYEQYL. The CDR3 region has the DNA TGTGCCAGCAGCTTGGACCCTGGCCCCTACGAGCAGTACCTC.

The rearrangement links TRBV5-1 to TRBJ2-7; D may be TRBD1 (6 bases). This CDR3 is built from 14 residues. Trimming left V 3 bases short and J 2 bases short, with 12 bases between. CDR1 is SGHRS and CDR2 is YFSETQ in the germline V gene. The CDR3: CASSSAGVPYEQYF. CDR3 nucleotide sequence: TGCGCCAGCAGCTCCGCAGGGGTCCCCTACGAGCAGTACTTC.

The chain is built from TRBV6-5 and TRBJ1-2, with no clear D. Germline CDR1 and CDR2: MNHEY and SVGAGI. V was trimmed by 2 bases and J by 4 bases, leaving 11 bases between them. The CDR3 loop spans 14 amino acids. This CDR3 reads CASSYRGSRYGYTF. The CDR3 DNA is TGTGCCAGCAGTTACCGCGGGTCCCGCTATGGCTACACCTTC.

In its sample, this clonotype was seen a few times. As DNA, the CDR3 is TGTGCCAGCAGTAACTGGTCGAGAGGGCATGTGTTTTTT. Translation gives CASSNWSRGHVFF. The chain employs TRBV6-5 and TRBJ1-4; D unclear. Between the trimmed V and J ends, which lost 5 bases and 15 bases, there was a span of 19 bases. The CDR3 sequence is 13 residues long. CDR1 and CDR2 from the germline V gene are MNHEY and SVGAGI.

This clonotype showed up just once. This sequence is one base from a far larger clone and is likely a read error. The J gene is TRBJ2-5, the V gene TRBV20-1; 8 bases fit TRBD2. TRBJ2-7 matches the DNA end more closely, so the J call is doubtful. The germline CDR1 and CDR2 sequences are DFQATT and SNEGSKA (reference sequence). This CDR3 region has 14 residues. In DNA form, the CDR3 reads TGCAGTGCTAGACCGAGCGGGGGCTCCTACGAGCAGTACTTC. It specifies CSARPSGGSYEQYF.

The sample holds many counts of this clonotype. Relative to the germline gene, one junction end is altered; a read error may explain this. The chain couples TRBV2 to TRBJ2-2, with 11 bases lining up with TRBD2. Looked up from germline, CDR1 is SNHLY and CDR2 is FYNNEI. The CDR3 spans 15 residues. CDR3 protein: CASRETSGNAGELFF. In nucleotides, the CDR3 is TGTGCCAGCAGGGAGACTAGCGGGAACGCCGGGGAGCTGTTTTTT.

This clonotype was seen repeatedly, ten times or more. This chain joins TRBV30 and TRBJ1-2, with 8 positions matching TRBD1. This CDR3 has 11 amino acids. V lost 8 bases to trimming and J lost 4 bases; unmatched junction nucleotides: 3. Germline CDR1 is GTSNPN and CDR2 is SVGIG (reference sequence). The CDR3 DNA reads TGTGCCCGTGGACAGGGCTATGGCTACACCTTC. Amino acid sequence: CARGQGYGYTF. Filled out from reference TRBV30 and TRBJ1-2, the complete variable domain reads SQTIHQWPATLVQPVGSPLSLECTVEGTSNPNLYWYRQAAGRGLQLLFYSVGIGQISSEVPQNLSASRPQDRQFILSSKKLLLSDSGFYLCARGQGYGYTFGSGTRLTVV.

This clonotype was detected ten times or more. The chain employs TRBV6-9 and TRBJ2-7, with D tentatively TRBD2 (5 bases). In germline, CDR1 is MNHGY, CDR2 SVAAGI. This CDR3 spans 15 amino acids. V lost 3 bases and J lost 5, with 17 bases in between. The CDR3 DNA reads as TGTGCCAGCAGTTACATTCGGGGATCCGGGGACGAGCAGTACTTC. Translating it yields CASSYIRGSGDEQYF.